The clone carrying this TCR beta chain was counted a few times. The antigen is not known. This CDR3 spans 15 amino acids. CDR1 and CDR2 from the germline V gene are SGHVS and FNYEAQ. Deletions cut 2 bases from V and 0 bases from J, with 5 bases between. This entry comes from a study of T cell repertoires in cytomegalovirus infection. Looking at the study overall: HLA-C-restricted CMV epitopes, recently identified, and well-studied HLA-B-restricted ones were used by the study. Public TCR beta signatures were indicative of both CMV infection and a matching HLA type.

TCRdb used MiXCR to reprocess the reads, holding one entry per CDR3 protein. There are hundreds of thousands of distinct CDR3 sequences in the sample; roughly a third occur only once, and 17% lies in the top ten. General observations from the study: Totalled public TCR beta family frequency picked out people who carried CMV plus the relevant HLA. Clonotypes of TCR beta that were HLA-C-restricted and CMV-specific dominated the ex vivo response.

V usage is TRBV7-6 and J usage is TRBJ2-6; D uncertain. Sequenced here: cultured PBMCs, sampled from culture after CMV antigen stimulation. The sequence derives from a human donor in good health (CMV status not recorded). Some clones in this sample may be carry-over from other donors' samples. Here the CDR3 reads CASSLSTSGANVLTF. In DNA, the CDR3 is TGTGCCAGCAGCTTATCTACCTCTGGGGCCAACGTCCTGACTTTC.